These 24 T cell receptor beta chains originate from one sample sequenced in a study of shared clonotypes between healthy human individuals. Naive-designated CD8 cells lacked CD45RO, were positively enriched for CCR7, and omitted terminally differentiated effector memory CD45RA+ cells. Profiled with immunoSEQ multiplex PCR; TCRdb holds only in-frame clones, not every one. The sample includes over 2,000,000 clones, about 93% of them seen just once. Sequencing was carried out using naive CD8+ T cells from PBMCs. Receptors were obtained from a man aged 18 to 29 in good health. Some clones in this sample may be carry-over from other donors' samples.

A remark on this clone: The same CDR3 also results from other DNA sequences found in this sample. This rearrangement joins TRBV9 to TRBJ2-7; possible D gene TRBD2, 6 bases. Germline-derived CDR1 and CDR2 are SGDLS and YYNGEE. V lost 0 bases and J 4 bases, leaving 11 bases between the germline ends. This CDR3 comprises 14 residues. The CDR3 loop reads CASSVAGEAYEQYF. CDR3 in DNA: TGTGCCAGCAGCGTAGCCGGGGAGGCATACGAGCAGTACTTC.

CDR3 protein: CASSQDPRADTIYF. CDR3 coding DNA: TGTGCCAGCAGCCAAGATCCCAGGGCGGACACCATATATTTT. J is TRBJ1-3 and V is TRBV14; TRBD1 is a possible D gene (5 bases). The V end lost 0 bases, the J end lost 8 bases, and 11 bases lay between the germline ends. CDR1 is SGHDN and CDR2 is FVKESK in the germline V gene. CDR3 size: 14 residues. The full variable domain, rest sourced from reference TRBV14 and TRBJ1-3, is EAGVTQFPSHSVIEKGQTVTLRCDPISGHDNLYWYRRVMGKEIKFLLHFVKESKQDESGMPNNRFLAERTGGTYSTLKVQPAELEDSGVYFCASSQDPRADTIYFGEGSWLTVV.

The chain has TRBV19 and TRBJ1-2; D remains ambiguous. With 2 bases removed from V and 4 bases from J, the gap between germline ends came to 11 bases. The germline V gene has CDR1 LNHDA and CDR2 SQIVND (reference sequence). The CDR3 is 14 amino acids. The CDR3 DNA reads TGTGCCAGTAGTATAAGAGGGAGCGGCTATGGCTACACCTTC. Amino acid sequence: CASSIRGSGYGYTF.

The rearrangement joins TRBV19 to TRBJ1-1; D is unclear. The CDR3 length is 15 residues. The V end was cut by 1 base, the J end by 3 bases, with 12 bases between. Germline assignment: CDR1 LNHDA and CDR2 SQIVND (reference sequence). This CDR3 reads CASSIVWTRDTEAFF. The CDR3 DNA reads TGTGCCAGTAGTATAGTATGGACTCGTGACACTGAAGCTTTCTTT. Using reference TRBV19 and TRBJ1-1 for the parts outside the CDR3, the full variable domain is DGGITQSPKYLFRKEGQNVTLSCEQNLNHDAMYWYRQDPGQGLRLIYYSQIVNDFQKGDIAEGYSVSREKKESFPLTVTSAQKNPTAFYLCASSIVWTRDTEAFFGQGTRLTVV.

V gene TRBV6-1 combines with J gene TRBJ2-1; D is possibly TRBD1 or TRBD2 (7 bases each). Germline V gives CDR1 MNHNS, CDR2 SASEGT. The CDR3 spans 15 residues. V gave up 2 bases and J gave up 4 bases, with 12 bases separating them. For the CDR3, the DNA is TGTGCCAGCAGTGAAAGCGGGACAGAATACAATGAGCAGTTCTTC. Translation: CASSESGTEYNEQFF.

The chain combines TRBV7-9 with TRBJ2-1; D is unresolved. This CDR3 is built from 13 residues. V was shortened by 5 bases and J by 9 bases, with 14 bases between the two germline ends. The V gene's germline CDR1 is SEHNR and CDR2 FQNEAQ (reference sequence). CDR3 protein: CASSPPLGGEQFF. CDR3 DNA sequence: TGTGCCAGCAGCCCCCCATTGGGCGGTGAGCAGTTCTTC.

This chain connects TRBV5-6 to TRBJ2-1; 7 nucleotides align to TRBD2. This CDR3 spans 16 amino acids. The trim removed 3 bases at V and 4 bases at J, leaving 10 bases unmatched. Germline loops: CDR1 SGHDT, CDR2 YYEEEE. For the CDR3, the DNA is TGTGCCAGCAGCTCTCCCGGGACTACGAAATACAATGAGCAGTTCTTC. It specifies CASSSPGTTKYNEQFF.

The chain uses TRBV5-4 and TRBJ2-7; the match to TRBD2 covers 11 bases. Trimming cost V 4 bases and J 0 bases; bases outside gene matches: 3. The CDR3 loop spans 15 amino acids. Germline-derived CDR1 and CDR2 are SGHNT and YYREEE (reference sequence). The CDR3 region is CASSTTSGNSYEQYF. The CDR3, as DNA: TGTGCCAGCAGCACGACTAGCGGGAACTCCTACGAGCAGTACTTC.

The V and J genes are TRBV9 and TRBJ2-2; 8 bases are shared with TRBD2. The ends lost 2 bases at V and 3 bases at J; junction bases unmatched: 6. Germline lookup yields CDR1 SGDLS and CDR2 YYNGEE. The CDR3 is 16 amino acids. CDR3 region: CASSVSLAGDTGELFF. The CDR3 DNA reads TGTGCCAGCAGCGTTAGTCTAGCGGGTGACACCGGGGAGCTGTTTTTT.

The chain is built from TRBV19 and TRBJ2-3, with 9 bases aligning to TRBD1. The V gene end was trimmed by 3 bases and the J gene end by 2 bases; junction bases not matched to a gene: 6. Germline V gene lookup returns CDR1 LNHDA and CDR2 SQIVND (reference sequence). The CDR3 totals 16 residues. The DNA for the CDR3 is TGTGCCAGTAGTATTAGGGGGACAGGGATCACAGATACGCAGTATTTT. As protein: CASSIRGTGITDTQYF. Full variable domain (remainder filled in from reference TRBV19 and TRBJ2-3): DGGITQSPKYLFRKEGQNVTLSCEQNLNHDAMYWYRQDPGQGLRLIYYSQIVNDFQKGDIAEGYSVSREKKESFPLTVTSAQKNPTAFYLCASSIRGTGITDTQYFGPGTRLTVL.

The chain combines TRBV28 with TRBJ2-7, with D possibly TRBD2 on 6 matching bases. CDR1 and CDR2 (germline): MDHEN, SYDVKM. CDR3 length: 15 amino acids. V lost 4 bases and J 3 bases, leaving 16 bases between the germline ends. The chain's CDR3 is CASSWGEQEVYEQYF. CDR3 coding DNA: TGTGCCAGCAGTTGGGGGGAACAGGAGGTCTACGAGCAGTACTTC.

The J gene is TRBJ2-7, the V gene TRBV7-9; D may be TRBD1 (5 bases). Trimming stripped 0 bases from V and 4 bases from J, with 13 bases between. Germline V CDR1 and CDR2: SEHNR, FQNEAQ (reference sequence). This CDR3 is built from 15 residues. Written as DNA, the CDR3 is TGTGCCAGCAGCTTAGCGCCGACAAGGGGATACGAGCAGTACTTC. As protein: CASSLAPTRGYEQYF.

J is TRBJ2-7 and V is TRBV9, with D possibly being TRBD2 (6 bases). Germline lookup yields CDR1 SGDLS and CDR2 YYNGEE. The CDR3 contains 15 residues. Deletions cut 2 bases from V and 3 bases from J, with 15 bases between. In DNA, the CDR3 is TGTGCCAGCAGCGTCCAATCCGGGAGTGGCTACGAGCAGTACTTC. It specifies CASSVQSGSGYEQYF.

The chain is built from TRBV7-3 and TRBJ2-1; D could derive from TRBD1 or TRBD2 (5 bases each). The length of the CDR3 is 15 residues. The V and J ends lost 3 bases and 10 bases respectively, with 19 bases between them. CDR1 and CDR2 (germline): SGHTA, FQGTGA. CDR3 sequence (DNA): TGTGCCAGCAGCTTGCCCGTGGGGGTGGGGTCAGAGCAGTTCTTC. Protein: CASSLPVGVGSEQFF.

CDR3 protein: CASSFLAGAGANVLTF. The DNA of the CDR3 is TGTGCCAGCAGTTTTCTAGCGGGGGCTGGGGCCAACGTCCTGACTTTC. The chain uses TRBV28 and TRBJ2-6, with 10 positions matching TRBD2. The CDR3 runs to 16 residues. The J segment lost 2 bases and the V segment lost 3 bases, leaving 1 base of the junction unmatched. Germline lookup yields CDR1 MDHEN and CDR2 SYDVKM.

This clone appeared a few times. V and J are TRBV10-2 and TRBJ1-5, with a weak D call TRBD1 (6 bases). Trimming took off 6 bases at V and 7 bases at J, with 19 bases between the two ends. Per germline, CDR1 WSHSY and CDR2 SAAADI. This CDR3 is built from 15 residues. DNA for the CDR3: TGCGCCAGCAGCACGACAGGAAGCCTGGGACAGCCCCAGCATTTT. Its protein is CASSTTGSLGQPQHF.

The genes are TRBV27 and TRBJ1-1, with D uncertain. Germline V gene lookup returns CDR1 MNHEY and CDR2 SMNVEV (reference sequence). The CDR3 loop spans 13 amino acids. Trimming cost V 0 bases and J 6 bases, with 8 bases left between them. CDR3 amino acids: CASSLSRVAEAFF. CDR3 nucleotide sequence: TGTGCCAGCAGTTTATCTCGGGTCGCTGAAGCTTTCTTT.

The count of this clone is one. The CDR3 is CASSGGDSSYNEQFF. CDR3 sequence (DNA): TGTGCCAGCAGTGGTGGCGACAGCTCCTACAATGAGCAGTTCTTC. The J gene is TRBJ2-1, the V gene TRBV2; possibly TRBD1 for D (5 bases). The germline V gene has CDR1 SNHLY and CDR2 FYNNEI. The CDR3 extends over 15 amino acids. Trimming removed 4 bases at V and 0 bases at J, with 10 bases between.

The V call is TRBV28, the J call TRBJ2-7; a possible D gene is TRBD2 (6 bases). Germline-derived CDR1 and CDR2 are MDHEN and SYDVKM. The CDR3 sequence is 16 residues long. Between the trimmed V and J ends, which lost 2 bases and 2 bases, there was a span of 16 bases. The CDR3 bases are TGTGCCAGCAGTTTAGGACCGGCTAGCGAAGCCTACGAGCAGTACTTC. Translation gives CASSLGPASEAYEQYF.

This chain uses TRBV27 with TRBJ2-1, with 10 bases matching TRBD1. Trimming removed 2 bases from V and 8 bases from J; junction bases left unmatched: 9. Looked up from germline, CDR1 is MNHEY and CDR2 is SMNVEV (reference sequence). The CDR3 spans 16 residues. The CDR3 protein is CASSLVGTGDLDEQFF. CDR3 nucleotides: TGTGCCAGCAGTTTAGTAGGGACAGGGGATTTGGATGAGCAGTTCTTC.

The chain uses TRBV4-1 and TRBJ2-1, with TRBD2 matching 13 bases. With V trimmed by 4 bases and J by 4 bases, 1 base remained unmatched. This CDR3 region has 15 residues. The V gene's germline CDR1 is MGHRA and CDR2 YSYEKL. The CDR3 reads CASSPGLAGYNEQFF. CDR3 bases: TGCGCCAGCAGCCCGGGACTAGCGGGATACAATGAGCAGTTCTTC.

The chain employs TRBV5-1 and TRBJ2-7; D tentatively fits TRBD1 or TRBD2 (6 bases each). Trimming stripped 0 bases from V and 5 bases from J, with 12 bases between. CDR3 length: 14 residues. The V gene's germline CDR1 is SGHRS and CDR2 YFSETQ. The chain's CDR3 is CASSLEGGLNEQYF. CDR3 coding DNA: TGCGCCAGCAGCTTGGAGGGGGGTCTTAACGAGCAGTACTTC.

J is TRBJ2-7 and V is TRBV27; 11 bases are shared with TRBD2. Germline V CDR1 and CDR2: MNHEY, SMNVEV (reference sequence). This CDR3 is 15 amino acids long. The V gene end was trimmed by 4 bases and the J gene end by 2 bases; junction bases not matched to a gene: 4. The CDR3 sequence is CASSWTSGWTYEQYF. DNA of the CDR3: TGTGCCAGCAGTTGGACTAGCGGGTGGACCTACGAGCAGTACTTC.

The rearrangement links TRBV19 to TRBJ2-2; D uncertain. Germline V gene lookup returns CDR1 LNHDA and CDR2 SQIVND (reference sequence). CDR3 length: 13 residues. V was trimmed by 6 bases and J by 6 bases, leaving 11 bases between them. The CDR3 nucleotides are TGTGCCAGTAGCCCGGGTGCGTCCGGGGAGCTGTTTTTT. Translating it yields CASSPGASGELFF.